A few counts support the clone carrying this T cell receptor (beta chain). Antigen: not known. This sample was included in a study of T-cell memory formation after mild COVID-19. Study observations and caveats: Contracting CD4+ clones lay largely in CM and EM, with CD8+ ones residing in EMRA. Among clones contracting day 15 to 85, CD4/CD8 was balanced, whereas later expanders leaned CD4+. There were some responding clones in pre-infection memory, which suggested that cross-reactive memory had joined.

V was cut by 5 bases and J by 2 bases, with 16 bases left in between. The length of the CDR3 is 16 residues. One entry per CDR3 protein results from TCRdb running MiXCR on the 5' RACE reads. The sample records 150,000 to 200,000 distinct CDR3 sequences, 9.5% to 13% being singletons. Specimen: PBMCs or a T cell subset sorted from them (not recorded which). The V gene is TRBV12-3 or TRBV12-4, the J gene TRBJ2-1, with D unresolved. The TCR originated in a man aged 18 to 29 who had mild COVID-19 (a few samples of this study predate the infection). Cell type and time point are not known. CDR3 loop: CASSPSRASAYNEQFF. In nucleotides, the CDR3 is TGTGCCAGCAGTCCCAGCCGGGCGTCGGCCTACAATGAGCAGTTCTTC.